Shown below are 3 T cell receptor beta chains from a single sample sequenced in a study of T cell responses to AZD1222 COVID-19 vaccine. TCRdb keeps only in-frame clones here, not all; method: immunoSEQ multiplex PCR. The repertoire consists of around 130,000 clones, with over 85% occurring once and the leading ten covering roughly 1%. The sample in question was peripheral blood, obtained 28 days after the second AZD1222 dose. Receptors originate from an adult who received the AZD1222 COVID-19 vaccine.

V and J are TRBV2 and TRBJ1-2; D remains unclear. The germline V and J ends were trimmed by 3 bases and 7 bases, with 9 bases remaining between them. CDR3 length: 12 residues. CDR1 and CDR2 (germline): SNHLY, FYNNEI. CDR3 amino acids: CASSDEGSGYTF. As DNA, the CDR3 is TGTGCCAGCAGTGATGAAGGCAGTGGCTACACCTTC.

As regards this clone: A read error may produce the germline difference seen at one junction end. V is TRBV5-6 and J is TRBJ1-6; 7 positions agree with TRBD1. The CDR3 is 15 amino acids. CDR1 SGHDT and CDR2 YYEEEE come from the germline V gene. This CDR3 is CASTLRGTANSPLHF. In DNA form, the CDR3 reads TGTGCCAGCACCTTGAGAGGGACAGCCAATTCACCCCTCCACTTT.

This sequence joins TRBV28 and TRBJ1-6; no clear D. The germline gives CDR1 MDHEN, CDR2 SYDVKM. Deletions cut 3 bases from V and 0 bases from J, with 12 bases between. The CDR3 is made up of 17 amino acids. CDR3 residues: CASSFRSIFSYNSPLHF. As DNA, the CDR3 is TGTGCCAGCAGTTTTAGGAGCATTTTCTCCTATAATTCACCCCTCCACTTT.